The rows below give T cell receptor beta chains drawn from one sample of a study of blood T cell repertoires in COVID-19. The method was immunoSEQ multiplex PCR; TCRdb's version includes in-frame clones alone and lacks a portion of them. The profile covers roughly 75,000 clones, with roughly 82% appearing a single time and 11% taken by the ten largest. The sample was peripheral blood. The receptors come from a man aged 50 to 60 with acute or convalescent COVID-19. Both conserved end residues are part of each CDR3. D genes are given only for firm matches. Clone sizes are given selectively: once, few, many, or a class where the clone is expanded.

v_call	d_call	j_call	clone_size	cdr3_aa	cdr3_nt
TRBV5-1	NA	TRBJ2-5	NA	CASNPGQGLGETQYF	TGCGCCAGCAATCCCGGGCAGGGGTTGGGGGAGACCCAGTACTTC
TRBV19	NA	TRBJ1-1	NA	CASSLRGGDTEAFF	TGTGCCAGTAGCCTCCGTGGGGGGGACACTGAAGCTTTCTTT
TRBV19	TRBD2	TRBJ2-1	NA	CARDRTSGFYNEQFF	TGTGCCAGAGACAGGACTAGCGGGTTCTACAATGAGCAGTTCTTC
TRBV5-8	NA	TRBJ2-5	NA	CASSLGQQGIQETQYF	TGTGCCAGCAGCTTGGGTCAACAGGGAATCCAAGAGACCCAGTACTTC
TRBV7-6	TRBD2	TRBJ2-3	NA	CASSLGIGLAGTDTQYF	TGTGCCAGCAGCTTAGGAATTGGACTAGCGGGGACAGATACGCAGTATTTT
TRBV27	TRBD1	TRBJ2-7	NA	CASSMGQGVGYEQYF	TGTGCCAGCAGCATGGGACAGGGGGTTGGATACGAGCAGTACTTC
TRBV5-4	TRBD2	TRBJ2-1	NA	CASSARLAGGPTYNEQFF	TGTGCCAGCAGCGCGCGACTAGCGGGAGGCCCCACCTACAATGAGCAGTTCTTC
TRBV11-2	NA	TRBJ1-1	NA	CASSQNGGTEAFF	TGTGCCAGCAGTCAAAACGGGGGCACTGAAGCTTTCTTT
TRBV27	TRBD1	TRBJ1-2	NA	CASSIGPGQGARYGYTF	TGTGCCAGCAGTATAGGTCCGGGACAGGGGGCTCGGTATGGCTACACCTTC
TRBV2	NA	TRBJ2-1	once	CASSEVRNRVLEQFF	TGTGCCAGCAGTGAAGTAAGAAACAGGGTACTTGAGCAGTTCTTC
TRBV6-5	NA	TRBJ2-2	NA	CASSSLRRTGELFF	TGTGCCAGCAGTTCACTCAGGCGCACCGGGGAGCTGTTTTTT
TRBV5-1	TRBD1	TRBJ1-3	NA	CASSLTGTAASGNTIYF	TGCGCCAGCAGCCTGACGGGGACAGCAGCATCTGGAAACACCATATATTTT
TRBV4-1	NA	TRBJ1-5	NA	CASSQDFRTVQPQHF	TGCGCCAGCAGCCAAGATTTTCGGACAGTTCAGCCCCAGCATTTT
TRBV7-9	NA	TRBJ1-1	few	CASRVTRDTEAFF	TGTGCCAGCAGGGTGACGAGGGACACTGAAGCTTTCTTT
TRBV20-1	NA	TRBJ2-1	NA	CSAREEIAQFF	TGCAGTGCTAGAGAGGAAATAGCGCAGTTCTTC
TRBV6-5	TRBD2	TRBJ2-5	NA	CASSSSSGGQETQYF	TGTGCCAGCAGCTCCTCGTCCGGGGGGCAAGAGACCCAGTACTTC
TRBV6-5	TRBD1	TRBJ1-5	NA	CASSSSGQSNQPQHF	TGTGCCAGCAGTTCCTCGGGACAGAGCAATCAGCCCCAGCATTTT
TRBV11-2	NA	TRBJ1-2	NA	CASSLDRGGYTF	TGTGCCAGCAGCTTAGACAGGGGTGGCTACACCTTC
TRBV6-2/TRBV6-3	NA	TRBJ1-1	few	CASSYVGAAEAFF	TGTGCCAGCAGTTACGTGGGGGCGGCTGAAGCTTTCTTT
TRBV27	NA	TRBJ2-7	NA	CASSFGGSKYEQYF	TGTGCCAGCAGTTTTGGTGGGAGTAAGTACGAGCAGTACTTC
TRBV7-2	NA	TRBJ1-2	NA	CASSFGQQYGYTF	TGTGCCAGCAGCTTTGGACAGCAATATGGCTACACCTTC
TRBV19	NA	TRBJ1-6	NA	CASSIQGVNSPLHF	TGTGCCAGTAGTATACAAGGGGTGAATTCACCCCTCCACTTT
TRBV19	TRBD2	TRBJ2-7	NA	CASQGTSGPYEQYF	TGTGCCAGCCAAGGAACTAGCGGACCCTACGAGCAGTACTTC
TRBV4-2	NA	TRBJ2-7	NA	CASSQAGAGGSYEQYF	TGTGCCAGCAGCCAGGCGGGGGCCGGAGGTTCCTACGAGCAGTACTTC
TRBV4-2	NA	TRBJ1-5	few	CASSQGSGGAVQPQHF	TGTGCCAGCAGCCAAGGATCGGGGGGGGCAGTTCAGCCCCAGCATTTT
TRBV19	NA	TRBJ1-1	NA	CASSTHRLEGTEAFF	TGTGCCAGTAGTACCCACAGGTTGGAGGGCACTGAAGCTTTCTTT
TRBV29-1	NA	TRBJ1-2	NA	CSVAEGYGYTF	TGCAGCGTTGCTGAGGGCTATGGCTACACCTTC
TRBV27	NA	TRBJ1-5	NA	CASSFGGSMNQPQHF	TGTGCCAGCAGTTTTGGAGGGAGTATGAATCAGCCCCAGCATTTT
TRBV20-1	NA	TRBJ2-3	NA	CSASPAGPGSMSTDTQYF	TGCAGTGCTAGTCCCGCCGGGCCCGGGAGCATGTCTACAGATACGCAGTATTTT
TRBV7-8	TRBD1	TRBJ2-7	NA	CASSPRQGVAYEQYF	TGTGCCAGCAGCCCCCGACAGGGCGTCGCCTACGAGCAGTACTTC
TRBV24-1	TRBD2	TRBJ2-1	NA	CATGTSGYNEQFF	TGTGCCACCGGGACTAGCGGCTACAATGAGCAGTTCTTC
TRBV9	NA	TRBJ1-3	NA	CASSVALGTSLENTIYF	TGTGCCAGCAGCGTAGCCTTAGGGACATCTCTGGAAAACACCATATATTTT
TRBV7-2	NA	TRBJ2-5	few	CASSSKPPDWFQETQYF	TGTGCCAGCAGCTCCAAGCCACCCGACTGGTTCCAAGAGACCCAGTACTTC
TRBV7-2	TRBD2	TRBJ2-7	NA	CASSLGIAGRSYEQYF	TGTGCCAGCAGCCTAGGGATAGCGGGAAGGTCCTACGAGCAGTACTTC
TRBV19	TRBD1	TRBJ1-4	NA	CASSITTGGGEYEKLFF	TGTGCCAGTAGTATAACGACAGGGGGTGGGGAGTATGAAAAACTGTTTTTT
TRBV5-6	TRBD1	TRBJ2-2	once	CASIGTGRSGELFF	TGTGCCAGCATCGGGACAGGAAGGTCCGGGGAGCTGTTTTTT
TRBV15	NA	TRBJ1-5	NA	CATSRDLAQARPQHF	TGTGCCACCAGCAGAGATCTAGCGCAGGCGAGGCCCCAGCATTTT
TRBV3-1/TRBV3-2	NA	TRBJ1-2	NA	CASSPSFSNYGYTF	TGTGCCAGCAGCCCCAGTTTCTCCAACTATGGCTACACCTTC
TRBV6-2/TRBV6-3	NA	TRBJ1-6	NA	CASSYQRTPLHF	TGTGCCAGCAGTTATCAGCGGACACCCCTCCACTTT
TRBV14	TRBD1	TRBJ1-2	NA	CASSPGGNYGYTF	TGTGCCAGCAGCCCAGGGGGTAACTATGGCTACACCTTC
TRBV27	TRBD1	TRBJ1-1	NA	CASSLSGTGANRAFF	TGTGCCAGCAGTTTATCCGGGACAGGCGCAAATCGAGCTTTCTTT
TRBV5-1	TRBD1	TRBJ1-6	NA	CASSLGDRTNSYNSPLHF	TGCGCCAGCAGCTTGGGGGACAGGACAAACTCCTATAATTCACCCCTCCACTTT
TRBV7-2	NA	TRBJ2-7	NA	CASSLSAYEQYF	TGTGCCAGCAGCTTATCCGCCTACGAGCAGTACTTC
TRBV11-2	NA	TRBJ2-7	NA	CASSYGGISYEQYF	TGTGCCAGCAGCTACGGCGGGATCTCCTACGAGCAGTACTTC
TRBV15	NA	TRBJ1-2	NA	CATSRDSNYGYTF	TGTGCCACCAGCAGAGACAGTAACTATGGCTACACCTTC
TRBV6-2/TRBV6-3	TRBD1	TRBJ2-7	NA	CASSNPGQGFNEQYF	TGTGCCAGCAGTAATCCGGGACAGGGGTTCAACGAGCAGTACTTC
TRBV11-2	NA	TRBJ1-2	few	CASSRGWADYGYTF	TGTGCCAGCAGCAGGGGGTGGGCGGACTATGGCTACACCTTC
TRBV28	NA	TRBJ2-5	NA	CASSFEPRHPKETQYF	TGTGCCAGCAGTTTTGAGCCTCGACACCCGAAAGAGACCCAGTACTTC
TRBV6-6	TRBD1	TRBJ1-5	NA	CASSLNDRGYQPQHF	TGTGCCAGCAGCTTGAACGACAGGGGGTATCAGCCCCAGCATTTT
TRBV4-3	NA	TRBJ1-2	NA	CASSQDVAFRGRSTF	TGCGCCAGCAGCCAAGATGTTGCTTTTCGCGGGCGCAGCACCTTC
TRBV2	NA	TRBJ1-1	NA	CASKLQGHDTEAFF	TGTGCCAGCAAATTACAGGGACATGACACTGAAGCTTTCTTT
TRBV11-2	NA	TRBJ2-1	NA	CASSHYSSQSSYNEQFF	TGTGCCAGCAGCCATTACAGCTCCCAGAGCTCCTACAATGAGCAGTTCTTC
TRBV6-5	NA	TRBJ2-3	NA	CASRVGGQYTDTQYF	TGTGCCAGCAGAGTGGGGGGACAGTACACAGATACGCAGTATTTT
TRBV11-2	NA	TRBJ1-2	NA	CASSPAAGFSYTF	TGTGCCAGCAGCCCCGCCGCAGGGTTTAGCTACACCTTC
TRBV6-5	NA	TRBJ1-2	NA	CASTQRGGGYGYTF	TGTGCCAGCACCCAACGGGGGGGCGGCTATGGCTACACCTTC
TRBV19	TRBD2	TRBJ2-2	NA	CASSIDPRLAERGTGELFF	TGTGCCAGTAGTATAGATCCCCGACTAGCGGAGCGGGGCACCGGGGAGCTGTTTTTT
TRBV6-4	TRBD2	TRBJ2-1	NA	CASSDSTSGSNEQFF	TGTGCCAGCAGTGACTCGACTAGCGGGAGCAATGAGCAGTTCTTC
TRBV6-5	NA	TRBJ1-2	medium-sized	CASTGGLGGYTF	TGTGCCAGCACCGGGGGTCTGGGTGGCTACACCTTC
TRBV29-1	TRBD1	TRBJ1-1	NA	CSVEGKGDRVDTEAFF	TGCAGCGTTGAAGGTAAGGGAGACAGGGTCGACACTGAAGCTTTCTTT